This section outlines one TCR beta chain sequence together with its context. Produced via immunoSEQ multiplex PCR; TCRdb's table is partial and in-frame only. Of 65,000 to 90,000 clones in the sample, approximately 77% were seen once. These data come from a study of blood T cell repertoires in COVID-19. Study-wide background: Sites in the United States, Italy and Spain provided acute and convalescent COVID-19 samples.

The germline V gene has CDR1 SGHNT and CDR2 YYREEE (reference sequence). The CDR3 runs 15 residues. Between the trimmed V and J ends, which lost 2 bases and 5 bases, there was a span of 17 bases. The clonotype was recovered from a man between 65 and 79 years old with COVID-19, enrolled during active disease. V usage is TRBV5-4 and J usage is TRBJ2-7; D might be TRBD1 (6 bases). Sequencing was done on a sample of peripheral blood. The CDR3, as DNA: TGTGCCAGCAGCTTCGAAATCATACAGGGCCACGAGCAGTACTTC. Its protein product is CASSFEIIQGHEQYF.